The clone carrying this T cell receptor beta chain was counted many times. Its antigen is still unknown. The entry originates in a study of T-cell memory formation after mild COVID-19. Study-level findings and limits: The main location of contracting CD4+ clones was CM and EM, and that of contracting CD8+ clones was EMRA. Pre-infection memory showed some responding clones, and this suggested that cross-reactive memory joined.

Using its own MiXCR run on the 5' RACE reads, TCRdb lists one record per CDR3 protein. The repertoire includes hundreds of thousands of distinct CDR3 sequences, less than 20% of them detected once, and about a fifth sits in the top ten. The germline V gene encodes CDR1 SQVTM and CDR2 ANQGSEA. V was pared by 2 bases and J by 4 bases, with 9 bases between. The CDR3 covers 14 residues. The chain couples TRBV29-1 to TRBJ2-6, with a possible D match to TRBD1 (5 bases). The receptor was isolated from a man in his late teens or twenties who had mild COVID-19 (a few samples of this study predate the infection). Cell type and time point are not known. The source material was PBMCs or a T cell subset sorted from them (not recorded which). CDR3 residues: CSVESGNGANVLTF. As DNA, the CDR3 is TGCAGCGTTGAATCAGGGAACGGGGCCAACGTCCTGACTTTC.